Shown below are 8 T cell receptor beta chains from a single sample sequenced in a study of blood T cell repertoires in COVID-19. The protocol was immunoSEQ multiplex PCR, while the TCRdb copy is restricted to in-frame clones and leaves out a portion. Counted here are roughly 100,000 clones, 70% to 90% occurring once; the ten biggest clones make up around 9.4%. Specimen: peripheral blood. These receptors came from a man in his forties or fifties with active or convalescent COVID-19.

The gene calls are TRBV5-1 and TRBJ2-1; 10 bases align to TRBD2. The CDR3 runs to 15 residues. V gave up 4 bases and J gave up 6 bases; unmatched junction bases: 7. Germline-derived CDR1 and CDR2 are SGHRS and YFSETQ. The CDR3 DNA follows: TGCGCCAGCAGCATCACAGCGGGGGGGCCCAATGAGCAGTTCTTC. This translates into CASSITAGGPNEQFF. Filled out from reference TRBV5-1 and TRBJ2-1, the complete variable domain reads KAGVTQTPRYLIKTRGQQVTLSCSPISGHRSVSWYQQTPGQGLQFLFEYFSETQRNKGNFPGRFSGRQFSNSRSEMNVSTLELGDSALYLCASSITAGGPNEQFFGPGTRLTVL.

The V gene is TRBV7-9, the J gene TRBJ2-2; maybe TRBD1 (6 bases). V was shortened by 1 base and J by 7 bases, with 13 bases between the two germline ends. The CDR3 extends over 15 amino acids. CDR1 is SEHNR, CDR2 FQNEAQ, per germline (reference sequence). CDR3 region: CASSLGGQGFGELFF. CDR3 nucleotides: TGTGCCAGCAGCTTAGGGGGACAAGGATTCGGGGAGCTGTTTTTT.

The chain recombines TRBV5-4 with TRBJ2-7, with 8 nucleotides matching TRBD1. The CDR3 runs 16 residues. J lost 5 bases, V lost 5 bases, and 15 bases had no gene match. Germline V gene sequence: CDR1 SGHNT, CDR2 YYREEE (reference sequence). CDR3 in amino acids: CASSLFGATGVDEQYF. In DNA form, the CDR3 reads TGTGCCAGCAGTTTATTTGGGGCGACAGGGGTAGACGAGCAGTACTTC.

This chain links TRBV2 with TRBJ1-2; D ambiguous. This CDR3 has 12 residues. The V end was cut by 6 bases, the J end by 9 bases, with 14 bases between. Germline CDR1 and CDR2: SNHLY and FYNNEI. This chain's CDR3 is CASRRDRGSYTF. The CDR3 DNA reads TGTGCCAGCAGGAGGGATCGCGGGAGCTACACCTTC.

The table lists this clone with a few counts. The chain employs TRBV7-2 and TRBJ2-1; 8 bases agree with TRBD1. Unmatched junction bases numbered 8, after V lost 4 bases and J lost 6 bases. The length of the CDR3 is 15 residues. The germline gives CDR1 SGHTA, CDR2 FQGNSA. In nucleotides, the CDR3 is TGTGCCAGCAGCTCATACCCCGGGACAGGCAATGAGCAGTTCTTC. Its translation: CASSSYPGTGNEQFF. The full variable domain, with the rest looked up from reference TRBV7-2 and TRBJ2-1, is GAGVSQSPSNKVTEKGKDVELRCDPISGHTALYWYRQSLGQGLEFLIYFQGNSAPDKSGLPSDRFSAERTGGSVSTLTIQRTQQEDSAVYLCASSSYPGTGNEQFFGPGTRLTVL.

CDR3 sequence reads: CASRRTGGSYGYTF. CDR3 sequence (DNA): TGCGCCAGCAGACGGACAGGGGGCAGCTATGGCTACACCTTC. The chain couples TRBV10-2 to TRBJ1-2, with 11 bases aligning to TRBD1. Unmatched junction bases numbered 4, after V lost 6 bases and J lost 4 bases. Germline values: CDR1 WSHSY, CDR2 SAAADI. The CDR3 is 14 residues long.

The chain carries TRBV10-3 and TRBJ2-2; TRBD2 agrees at 14 bases. With V trimmed by 4 bases and J by 6 bases, 4 bases remained unmatched. This CDR3 spans 16 amino acids. CDR1 and CDR2 from the germline V gene are ENHRY and SYGVKD. CDR3 sequence reads: CAISAETSGGAGELFF. The CDR3 DNA reads TGTGCCATCAGTGCAGAGACTAGCGGGGGGGCCGGGGAGCTGTTTTTT.

In this sample, this clone turned up once. The genes are TRBV27 and TRBJ1-4, with 7 bases lining up with TRBD1. Germline V gene sequence: CDR1 MNHEY, CDR2 SMNVEV (reference sequence). J lost 6 bases, V lost 7 bases, and 8 bases had no gene match. The CDR3 is 14 residues long. Here the CDR3 DNA reads TGTGCCAGCACCCAGACAGGGCTCGATGAAAAACTGTTTTTT. Its protein is CASTQTGLDEKLFF.